This TCR beta chain was captured by sequencing in a study of Graves' ophthalmopathy and Graves' hyperthyroidism. Ten or more counts support this clonotype. Scientists amplified the TCR beta CDR3 regions from RNA transcripts. RT-PCR in the first round used HTBI primers; a second-round multiplex PCR followed. A single record per CDR3 protein comes from TCRdb applying MiXCR to the multiplex PCR reads. The table has fewer than 250,000 distinct CDR3 sequences, just under 30% seen once. Germline V gene lookup returns CDR1 SGHKS and CDR2 YYEKEE (reference sequence). CDR3 length: 16 amino acids. V shed 4 bases and J shed 5 bases, with 19 bases lying between them.

The sample was peripheral blood. This clonotype was obtained from a man between 45 and 60 years old with Graves' ophthalmopathy. This chain uses TRBV5-5 with TRBJ1-5; D possibly corresponds to TRBD1 (6 bases). The CDR3 DNA sequence: TGTGCCAGCAGCGGATCAGGGGATGGATCGGATCAGCCCCAGCATTTT. Translating gives CASSGSGDGSDQPQHF.